The 28 T cell receptor beta chains listed next were all sequenced from one sample in a study of blood T cell repertoires in COVID-19. The table came from immunoSEQ multiplex PCR; TCRdb's copy has only in-frame clones and leaves some out. The sample comprises some 260,000 clones, 70% to 90% of which are singletons, and around 2% rests with the top ten. What was sequenced was peripheral blood. Receptor source: a woman in her forties who had recovered from COVID-19.

Details on this clone: Other DNA sequences within the sample encode an identical CDR3. The chain has TRBV6-5 and TRBJ1-2; weak D call: TRBD1 (5 bases). V lost 0 bases and J 4 bases, leaving 9 bases between the germline ends. The V gene's germline CDR1 is MNHEY and CDR2 SVGAGI. The CDR3 is made up of 14 amino acids. CDR3 coding DNA: TGTGCCAGCAGTTACTCGGGGGGGATCTATGGCTACACCTTC. It yields the protein CASSYSGGIYGYTF.

This clone was counted once. The genes are TRBV7-9 and TRBJ2-1, with TRBD2 matching 10 bases. The junction had 5 bases not matched to a gene; V was cut back by 4 bases and J by 2 bases. The CDR3 totals 16 residues. Germline-derived CDR1 and CDR2 are SEHNR and FQNEAQ (reference sequence). The CDR3 DNA is TGTGCCAGCAGCTCCGTAGCGGGAGGCGCCTACAATGAGCAGTTCTTC. Translation gives CASSSVAGGAYNEQFF.

The rearrangement joins TRBV6-5 to TRBJ2-1, with a tentative D call TRBD1 (7 bases). This CDR3 comprises 16 residues. Between the trimmed V and J ends, which lost 4 bases and 0 bases, there was a span of 13 bases. Germline lookup yields CDR1 MNHEY and CDR2 SVGAGI. The CDR3 DNA is TGTGCCAGCAGTTCTCGACAGGGAGGCTCCTACAATGAGCAGTTCTTC. It yields the protein CASSSRQGGSYNEQFF.

V and J are TRBV3-1 (or the pseudogene TRBV3-2) and TRBJ2-7; D might be TRBD1 (5 bases). The CDR3 totals 17 residues. Germline CDR1 LGHDT, CDR2 YNNKEL (reference sequence). Trimming left V 0 bases short and J 5 bases short, with 20 bases between. The CDR3: CASSQDGFGGQPHEQYF. CDR3 nucleotides: TGTGCCAGCAGCCAAGATGGTTTCGGCGGACAACCCCACGAGCAGTACTTC.

Only one count was recorded for this clone. This rearrangement joins TRBV7-3 to TRBJ2-3, with TRBD2 matching over 10 bases. The V gene end was trimmed by 5 bases and the J gene end by 5 bases; junction bases not matched to a gene: 13. The CDR3 spans 17 residues. Germline CDR1 SGHTA, CDR2 FQGTGA. The CDR3 spells CASSLAGVAGGIDTQYF. CDR3 bases: TGTGCCAGCAGCCTAGCTGGGGTAGCGGGGGGCATAGATACGCAGTATTTT.

This sequence joins TRBV2 and TRBJ1-5; the D is unclear. Germline loops: CDR1 SNHLY, CDR2 FYNNEI. V lost 6 bases to trimming and J lost 1 base, with 13 bases between them. This CDR3 contains 15 residues. The CDR3 nucleotides are TGTGCCAGCAGCTACGACACGGTGAGCAATCAGCCCCAGCATTTT. Translated: CASSYDTVSNQPQHF. The entire variable domain, with the rest obtained from reference TRBV2 and TRBJ1-5, is as follows: EPEVTQTPSHQVTQMGQEVILRCVPISNHLYFYWYRQILGQKVEFLVSFYNNEISEKSEIFDDQFSVERPDGSNFTLKIRSTKLEDSAMYFCASSYDTVSNQPQHFGDGTRLSIL.

The chain uses TRBV15 and TRBJ1-3; perhaps TRBD1 as D (5 bases). CDR3 size: 15 residues. V was pared by 0 bases and J by 8 bases, with 14 bases between. Germline-derived CDR1 and CDR2 are LNHNV and YYDKDF (reference sequence). CDR3 sequence (DNA): TGTGCCACCAGCAGAGAATGGGCAGGGTCGGACACCATATATTTT. Translation: CATSREWAGSDTIYF.

Written as DNA, the CDR3 is TGTGCCACCAGCAGAGAAGGGGGCGCAGGGGGCGGGTACGAGCAGTACTTC. As protein: CATSREGGAGGGYEQYF. The J gene is TRBJ2-7, the V gene TRBV15; 8 bases match TRBD1. CDR3 size: 17 residues. Germline trimming cut 0 bases from V and 4 bases from J; bases unmatched to any gene: 11. Germline assignment: CDR1 LNHNV and CDR2 YYDKDF (reference sequence).

This rearrangement joins TRBV11-3 to TRBJ2-7, with no clear D. The CDR3 covers 12 residues. Germline V gene sequence: CDR1 SGHNT, CDR2 YENEEA. V was shortened by 1 base and J by 4 bases, with 5 bases between the two germline ends. This CDR3 is CASSLVVYEQYF. CDR3 sequence (DNA): TGTGCCAGCAGCTTAGTCGTATACGAGCAGTACTTC.

This chain uses TRBV11-2 with TRBJ2-7; 12 bases agree with TRBD2. Per the germline V gene, CDR1 is SGHAT and CDR2 is FQNNGV. CDR3 length: 16 amino acids. The trim removed 5 bases at V and 9 bases at J, leaving 14 bases unmatched. DNA for the CDR3: TGTGCCAGCAGCATTTCCCCGGCTAGCGGGGGGGCCCTGCAGTACTTC. It specifies CASSISPASGGALQYF.

The V call is TRBV11-2, the J call TRBJ2-5, with a weak D call TRBD1 (7 bases). The CDR3 is made up of 17 amino acids. Per the germline V gene, CDR1 is SGHAT and CDR2 is FQNNGV. V lost 5 bases and J 1 base, leaving 20 bases between the germline ends. The CDR3 DNA reads TGTGCCAGCAGCATGGGGGGTCTGTGGGACAGCCAAGAGACCCAGTACTTC. Protein sequence: CASSMGGLWDSQETQYF.

J is TRBJ2-1 and V is TRBV18, with 11 nucleotides matching TRBD2. Germline values: CDR1 KGHSH, CDR2 LQKENI. The CDR3 spans 17 residues. V was pared by 0 bases and J by 1 base, with 2 bases of the junction left unmatched. The DNA of the CDR3 is TGTGCCAGCTCACCACCCGGACTAGCGGGTTCCTACAATGAGCAGTTCTTC. Translation: CASSPPGLAGSYNEQFF.

The rearrangement uses TRBV19 and TRBJ2-7; weak D call: TRBD2 (7 bases). V was cut by 6 bases and J by 2 bases, with 20 bases left in between. The CDR3 sequence is 16 residues long. Germline assignment: CDR1 LNHDA and CDR2 SQIVND (reference sequence). CDR3 DNA sequence: TGTGCCAGTAGCCGGGGGGCCCCTTGGGACACCTACGAGCAGTACTTC. This gives the protein CASSRGAPWDTYEQYF.

This chain joins TRBV7-9 and TRBJ2-1, with 11 bases that match TRBD2. Germline V gene data show CDR1 as SEHNR and CDR2 as FQNEAQ (reference sequence). The V gene end was trimmed by 5 bases and the J gene end by 4 bases; junction bases not matched to a gene: 7. This CDR3 has 16 amino acids. CDR3 loop: CASSIVGTSGYNEQFF. CDR3 DNA sequence: TGTGCCAGCAGCATAGTCGGGACTAGCGGATACAATGAGCAGTTCTTC.

This sequence joins TRBV7-2 and TRBJ1-2, with 7 bases matching TRBD1. The trim removed 8 bases at V and 8 bases at J, leaving 8 bases unmatched. The CDR3 is made up of 12 amino acids. Germline CDR1 SGHTA, CDR2 FQGNSA. CDR3 coding DNA: TGTGCCAGCGCCCCCGAAGGGGGCGGCTACACCTTC. Its protein is CASAPEGGGYTF.

The V call is TRBV7-9, the J call TRBJ2-3, with 8 bases that match TRBD1. Germline-derived CDR1 and CDR2 are SEHNR and FQNEAQ (reference sequence). V was clipped by 4 bases and J by 2 bases; unmatched bases: 5. The CDR3 sequence is 15 residues long. The CDR3 DNA is TGTGCCAGCAGCTCGCCCAGGGGGCCCACAGATACGCAGTATTTT. Residues: CASSSPRGPTDTQYF.

The V and J genes are TRBV24-1 and TRBJ2-5, with D tentatively TRBD1 (6 bases). CDR1 and CDR2 (germline): KGHDR, SFDVKD. The length of the CDR3 is 14 residues. The V end lost 4 bases, the J end lost 4 bases, and 12 bases lay between the germline ends. CDR3 residues: CATSDPTGVETQYF. CDR3 DNA: TGTGCCACCAGTGACCCGACAGGAGTAGAGACCCAGTACTTC.

V usage is TRBV6-6 and J usage is TRBJ2-3; no reliable D call. V was clipped by 0 bases and J by 14 bases, with 6 bases between them. Germline V lookup: CDR1 MNHNY, CDR2 SVGAGI (reference sequence). This CDR3 has 10 residues. The CDR3 is CASSYSPSYF. The DNA of the CDR3 is TGTGCCAGCAGTTACTCCCCGTCGTATTTT.

In this sample, this clone turned up once. The rearrangement uses TRBV29-1 and TRBJ2-1, with TRBD2 matching over 7 bases. After removal of 4 bases from V and 8 bases from J, the junction contained 14 bases not matched to a gene. CDR1 is SQVTM, CDR2 ANQGSEA, per germline. The CDR3 sequence is 15 residues long. CDR3 sequence reads: CSVAGTKGGSYEQFF. The CDR3 DNA follows: TGCAGCGTTGCCGGGACCAAGGGCGGGAGCTATGAGCAGTTCTTC.

The V and J genes are TRBV6-6 and TRBJ2-1; TRBD1 matches 7 bases. The CDR3 is 15 residues long. CDR1 is MNHNY and CDR2 is SVGAGI in the germline V gene (reference sequence). With V trimmed by 5 bases and J by 6 bases, 10 bases remained unmatched. CDR3 bases: TGTGCCAGCAGTCTCCGGGACAGAGTAAGCAATGAGCAGTTCTTC. Protein: CASSLRDRVSNEQFF.

This chain joins TRBV30 and TRBJ2-2; possible D gene TRBD1, 6 bases. Germline V gene data show CDR1 as GTSNPN and CDR2 as SVGIG (reference sequence). CDR3 size: 14 residues. Trimming took off 0 bases at V and 3 bases at J, with 8 bases between the two ends. The CDR3 sequence: CAWSVDSHTGELFF. The CDR3 DNA follows: TGTGCCTGGAGTGTGGACAGCCACACCGGGGAGCTGTTTTTT.

CDR3 in amino acids: CASSRFDSNSYEQYF. The CDR3 DNA is TGTGCCAGCAGCAGATTCGACTCCAACTCCTACGAGCAGTACTTC. The chain couples TRBV9 to TRBJ2-7; no reliable D call. CDR3 length: 15 amino acids. Trimming removed 4 bases from V and 0 bases from J, with 14 bases in between. Germline values: CDR1 SGDLS, CDR2 YYNGEE.

The genes are TRBV7-2 and TRBJ2-1; 8 nucleotides agree with TRBD1. J was trimmed by 0 bases and V by 5 bases; bases with no gene match: 3. The CDR3 sequence is 15 residues long. Germline-derived CDR1 and CDR2 are SGHTA and FQGNSA. CDR3 sequence: CASSKDRASYNEQFF. CDR3 DNA: TGTGCCAGCAGCAAGGACAGGGCCTCCTACAATGAGCAGTTCTTC.

The chain employs TRBV9 and TRBJ1-2, with D possibly being TRBD1 (6 bases). This CDR3 comprises 15 residues. V was pared by 0 bases and J by 2 bases, with 11 bases between. Germline CDR1 reads SGDLS; CDR2 reads YYNGEE. CDR3 protein: CASSVEGHRNYGYTF. Written as DNA, the CDR3 is TGTGCCAGCAGCGTAGAGGGACACAGAAACTATGGCTACACCTTC.

This chain links TRBV5-4 with TRBJ1-1; D ambiguous. This CDR3 comprises 16 residues. The V end lost 4 bases, the J end lost 1 base, and 17 bases lay between the germline ends. Germline loops: CDR1 SGHNT, CDR2 YYREEE (reference sequence). CDR3 sequence reads: CASSMGAARWNTEAFF. The CDR3 DNA sequence: TGTGCCAGCAGCATGGGAGCGGCCCGCTGGAACACTGAAGCTTTCTTT.

This chain connects TRBV30 to TRBJ2-7, with 8 bases aligning to TRBD1. The CDR3 spans 14 residues. The germline CDR1 and CDR2 sequences are GTSNPN and SVGIG (reference sequence). V lost 5 bases to trimming and J lost 3 bases; unmatched junction nucleotides: 9. The CDR3: CAWQTGTGRYEQYF. The CDR3 nucleotides read TGTGCCTGGCAGACCGGGACAGGCCGCTACGAGCAGTACTTC.

For the CDR3, the DNA is TGTGCCAGCTCACCTTACAGACAGGGGAAGAACACTGAAGCTTTCTTT. Protein: CASSPYRQGKNTEAFF. The chain is built from TRBV18 and TRBJ1-1; 8 nucleotides align to TRBD1. This CDR3 has 16 amino acids. Unmatched junction bases numbered 7, after V lost 3 bases and J lost 1 base. CDR1 is KGHSH and CDR2 is LQKENI in the germline V gene.

This chain joins TRBV2 and TRBJ2-7; no firm D call. Trimming removed 8 bases from V and 2 bases from J, with 10 bases in between. The CDR3 covers 12 residues. Germline CDR1 SNHLY, CDR2 FYNNEI. This chain's CDR3 is CASRRGAYEQYF. The CDR3 coding sequence is TGTGCCAGCCGTCGAGGAGCCTACGAGCAGTACTTC. Full variable domain (missing parts from reference TRBV2 and TRBJ2-7): EPEVTQTPSHQVTQMGQEVILRCVPISNHLYFYWYRQILGQKVEFLVSFYNNEISEKSEIFDDQFSVERPDGSNFTLKIRSTKLEDSAMYFCASRRGAYEQYFGPGTRLTVT.